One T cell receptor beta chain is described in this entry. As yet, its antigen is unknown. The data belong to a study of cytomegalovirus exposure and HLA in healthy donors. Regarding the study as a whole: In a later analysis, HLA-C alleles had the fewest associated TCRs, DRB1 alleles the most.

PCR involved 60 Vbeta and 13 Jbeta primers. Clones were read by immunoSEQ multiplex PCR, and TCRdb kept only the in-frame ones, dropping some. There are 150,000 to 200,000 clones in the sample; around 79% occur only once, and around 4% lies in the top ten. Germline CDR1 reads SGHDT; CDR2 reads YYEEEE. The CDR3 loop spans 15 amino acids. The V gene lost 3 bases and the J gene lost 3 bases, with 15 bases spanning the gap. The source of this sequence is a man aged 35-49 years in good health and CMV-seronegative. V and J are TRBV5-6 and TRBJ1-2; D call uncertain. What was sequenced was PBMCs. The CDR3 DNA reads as TGTGCCAGCAGCTCCTCGGTGCGGGTCGACTATGGCTACACCTTC. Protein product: CASSSSVRVDYGYTF.